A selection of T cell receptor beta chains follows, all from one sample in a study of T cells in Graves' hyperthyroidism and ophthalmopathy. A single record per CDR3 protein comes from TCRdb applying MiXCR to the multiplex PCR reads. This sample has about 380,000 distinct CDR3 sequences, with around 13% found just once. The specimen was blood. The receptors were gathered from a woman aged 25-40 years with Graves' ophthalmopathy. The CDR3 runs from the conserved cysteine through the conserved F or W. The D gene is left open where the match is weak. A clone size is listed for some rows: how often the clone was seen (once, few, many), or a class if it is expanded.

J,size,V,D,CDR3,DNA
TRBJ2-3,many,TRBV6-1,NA,CASTANLMGARADTQYF,TGTGCCAGCACCGCTAATCTTATGGGGGCTCGGGCAGATACGCAGTATTTT
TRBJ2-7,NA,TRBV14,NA,CASSHLGTLSSYEQYF,TGTGCCAGCAGCCACCTGGGGACCCTAAGCTCCTACGAGCAGTACTTC
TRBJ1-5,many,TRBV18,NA,CASSRGEGVISNQPQHF,TGTGCCAGCTCACGGGGAGAAGGGGTCATTAGCAATCAGCCCCAGCATTTT
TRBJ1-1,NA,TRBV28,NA,CASSINIQDKTPLNTEAFF,TGTGCCAGCAGTATAAACATACAGGATAAGACCCCCTTGAACACTGAAGCTTTCTTT
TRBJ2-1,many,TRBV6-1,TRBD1,CASSPRTGQDLYNEQFF,TGTGCCAGCAGTCCCCGAACTGGACAGGATCTCTACAATGAGCAGTTCTTC
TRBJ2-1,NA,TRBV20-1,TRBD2,CSAGEGKRYNEQFF,TGCAGTGCTGGGGAGGGGAAAAGATACAATGAGCAGTTCTTC
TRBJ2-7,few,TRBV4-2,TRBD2,CASSQSSGGAWYEQYF,TGTGCCAGCAGCCAATCTAGCGGGGGGGCGTGGTACGAGCAGTACTTC
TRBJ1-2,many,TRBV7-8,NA,CASSLAPLKGGAYGYTF,TGTGCCAGCAGCTTAGCACCACTAAAGGGGGGAGCCTATGGCTACACCTTC
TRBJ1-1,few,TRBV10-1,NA,CASNVDPHQGTEAFF,TGCGCCAGCAATGTCGATCCTCATCAGGGCACTGAAGCTTTCTTT
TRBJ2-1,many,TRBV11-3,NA,CASSFGIPSNEQFF,TGTGCCAGCAGCTTTGGGATCCCGTCCAATGAGCAGTTCTTC
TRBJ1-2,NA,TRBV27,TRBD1,CASRYRGDYGYTF,TGTGCCAGCAGGTACAGGGGGGACTATGGCTACACCTTC
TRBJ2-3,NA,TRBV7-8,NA,CASSLVDSGRSDTQYF,TGTGCCAGCAGCTTAGTAGATTCGGGACGGTCAGATACGCAGTATTTT
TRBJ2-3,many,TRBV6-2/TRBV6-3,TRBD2,CATRGLAGGYVTDTQYF,TGTGCCACCCGCGGACTAGCGGGGGGGTACGTGACAGATACGCAGTATTTT
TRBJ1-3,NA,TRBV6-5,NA,CASSYEGTGNTIYF,TGTGCCAGCAGTTACGAAGGGACTGGAAACACCATATATTTT
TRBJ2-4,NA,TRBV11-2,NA,CASSAPRDWAKNIQYF,TGTGCCAGCAGCGCCCCTAGGGACTGGGCAAAAAACATTCAGTACTTC
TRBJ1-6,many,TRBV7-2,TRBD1,CASSLVGGNSPLHF,TGTGCCAGCAGCTTAGTAGGGGGCAATTCACCCCTCCACTTT
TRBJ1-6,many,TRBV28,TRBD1,CASSRRTGVNSPLHF,TGTGCCAGCAGCCGGAGGACAGGAGTTAATTCACCCCTCCACTTT
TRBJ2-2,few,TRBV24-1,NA,CATSGVRGSTGELFF,TGTGCCACCAGTGGGGTACGGGGGTCGACCGGGGAGCTGTTTTTT
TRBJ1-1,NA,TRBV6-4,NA,CASRVWVVTEAFF,TGTGCCAGCAGGGTCTGGGTGGTCACTGAAGCTTTCTTT
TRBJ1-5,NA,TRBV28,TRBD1,CASSPDRGSQPQHF,TGTGCCAGCAGTCCAGACAGGGGCAGTCAGCCCCAGCATTTT
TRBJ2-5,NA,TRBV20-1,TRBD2,CSARSRGLAGGPHETQYF,TGCAGTGCTAGATCCCGAGGGCTAGCGGGGGGTCCGCACGAGACCCAGTACTTC
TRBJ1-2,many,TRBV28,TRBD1,CASKLYQGGLGYTF,TGTGCCAGCAAATTATATCAGGGGGGACTTGGCTACACCTTC
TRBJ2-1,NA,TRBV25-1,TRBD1,CASSLGRGRFSEQFF,TGTGCCAGCAGTCTCGGCAGGGGGCGGTTTAGTGAGCAGTTCTTC
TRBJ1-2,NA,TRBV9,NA,CASSTHRGYTF,TGTGCCAGCAGCACCCACCGGGGGTACACCTTC
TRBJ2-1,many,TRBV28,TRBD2,CASRIAGGGHEQFF,TGTGCCAGCAGAATAGCGGGGGGTGGCCATGAGCAGTTCTTC
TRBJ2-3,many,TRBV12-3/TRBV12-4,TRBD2,CASSSAGGIYTDTQYF,TGTGCCAGCAGCTCAGCGGGGGGGATATACACAGATACGCAGTATTTT
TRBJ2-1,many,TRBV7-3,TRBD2,CASSYGRGAYNEQFF,TGTGCCAGCAGCTATGGGCGGGGGGCCTACAATGAGCAGTTCTTC
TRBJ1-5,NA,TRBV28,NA,CASSGNQPQHF,TGTGCCAGCAGTGGGAATCAGCCCCAGCATTTT
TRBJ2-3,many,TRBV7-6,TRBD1,CASSLDQTGSDTQYF,TGTGCCAGCAGCTTAGACCAGACAGGGTCAGATACGCAGTATTTT
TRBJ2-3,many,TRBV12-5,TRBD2,CASELAGGASTDTQYF,TGTGCTAGTGAACTAGCGGGGGGTGCTAGCACAGATACGCAGTATTTT
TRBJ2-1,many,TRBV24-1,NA,CATSSPGHYNEQFF,TGTGCCACCAGTTCCCCGGGACACTACAATGAGCAGTTCTTC